This is a list of T cell receptor beta chains from one sample in a study of T cell repertoires in cytomegalovirus infection. TCRdb itself ran the reads through MiXCR, one entry per CDR3 protein. Of roughly 500,000 distinct CDR3 sequences listed, around 30% were seen once; the top ten hold roughly a sixth. Their antigen targets remain unknown. The sample was cultured PBMCs, taken from culture after CMV antigen stimulation. The receptors were sampled from a human donor in good health (CMV status not recorded). Some clones in this sample may be carry-over from other donors' samples. Both conserved end residues are part of each CDR3. The order of the fields is CDR3 protein, V gene, CDR3 length, J gene.

cdr3_aa: CASSLAHSPLHF; v_call: TRBV7-2; cdr3_length: 12; j_call: TRBJ1-6
cdr3_aa: CASKREFTYNEQFF; v_call: TRBV19; cdr3_length: 14; j_call: TRBJ2-1
cdr3_aa: CASSRPPERLQMDEQFF; v_call: TRBV7-2; cdr3_length: 17; j_call: TRBJ2-1
cdr3_aa: CASSLVSGSNYGYTF; v_call: TRBV7-2; cdr3_length: 15; j_call: TRBJ1-2
cdr3_aa: CASSLAKVGGPYNEQFF; v_call: TRBV5-5; cdr3_length: 17; j_call: TRBJ2-1
cdr3_aa: CAWREARVGYTF; v_call: TRBV30; cdr3_length: 12; j_call: TRBJ1-2
cdr3_aa: CATTDYRKETQYF; v_call: TRBV6-2/TRBV6-3; cdr3_length: 13; j_call: TRBJ2-5
cdr3_aa: CASSLLTGSYNEQFF; v_call: TRBV12-3/TRBV12-4; cdr3_length: 15; j_call: TRBJ2-1
cdr3_aa: CASSLTAGGAGELFF; v_call: TRBV7-6; cdr3_length: 15; j_call: TRBJ2-2
cdr3_aa: CASSQAGSPNYGYTF; v_call: TRBV4-3; cdr3_length: 15; j_call: TRBJ1-2
cdr3_aa: CASSFRDTQYF; v_call: TRBV28; cdr3_length: 11; j_call: TRBJ2-3
cdr3_aa: CASSQLLFHRVTGELFF; v_call: TRBV4-3; cdr3_length: 17; j_call: TRBJ2-2
cdr3_aa: CANSSGLAGLTGELFF; v_call: TRBV7-2; cdr3_length: 16; j_call: TRBJ2-2
cdr3_aa: CTSLGQTNTEAFF; v_call: TRBV20-1; cdr3_length: 13; j_call: TRBJ1-1
cdr3_aa: CASSLDFQGFLYGYTF; v_call: TRBV7-2; cdr3_length: 16; j_call: TRBJ1-2
cdr3_aa: CASRPSAGGPRTQYF; v_call: TRBV6-1; cdr3_length: 15; j_call: TRBJ2-3
cdr3_aa: CASSLGRAGNTEAFF; v_call: TRBV7-2; cdr3_length: 15; j_call: TRBJ1-1
cdr3_aa: CASSLGASSPTQYF; v_call: TRBV7-2; cdr3_length: 14; j_call: TRBJ2-5
cdr3_aa: CASKGDRGSYNEQFF; v_call: TRBV12-3/TRBV12-4; cdr3_length: 15; j_call: TRBJ2-1
cdr3_aa: CASSWGQGSSGANVLTF; v_call: TRBV28; cdr3_length: 17; j_call: TRBJ2-6
cdr3_aa: CASSPDGKSTDTQYF; v_call: TRBV7-2; cdr3_length: 15; j_call: TRBJ2-3
cdr3_aa: CASSLATEGLAPTMRQFF; v_call: TRBV7-2; cdr3_length: 18; j_call: TRBJ2-1
cdr3_aa: CASSPLTSGSYNEQFF; v_call: TRBV6-6; cdr3_length: 16; j_call: TRBJ2-1
cdr3_aa: CASSNQANSNQPQHF; v_call: TRBV2; cdr3_length: 15; j_call: TRBJ1-5
cdr3_aa: CASSLARPGWEQFF; v_call: TRBV7-2; cdr3_length: 14; j_call: TRBJ2-1
cdr3_aa: CSVGVSNEKLFF; v_call: TRBV29-1; cdr3_length: 12; j_call: TRBJ1-4
cdr3_aa: CASSPGTSGRASEQFF; v_call: TRBV7-6; cdr3_length: 16; j_call: TRBJ2-1
cdr3_aa: CASSLGTSRRETQYF; v_call: TRBV11-2; cdr3_length: 15; j_call: TRBJ2-5
cdr3_aa: CASSPGGGRAPTDTQYF; v_call: TRBV5-1; cdr3_length: 17; j_call: TRBJ2-3
cdr3_aa: CASSFLAGPHFQIF; v_call: TRBV7-9; cdr3_length: 14; j_call: TRBJ2-1
cdr3_aa: CASSHMGRTSGRYNEQFF; v_call: TRBV5-1; cdr3_length: 18; j_call: TRBJ2-1
cdr3_aa: CAAGGSYEQYF; v_call: TRBV19; cdr3_length: 11; j_call: TRBJ2-7
cdr3_aa: CSAPEMGEKLFF; v_call: TRBV20-1; cdr3_length: 12; j_call: TRBJ1-4
cdr3_aa: CASSLDSGRYNEQFF; v_call: TRBV5-1; cdr3_length: 15; j_call: TRBJ2-1
cdr3_aa: CASGDAGTSGRDQQFF; v_call: TRBV6-5; cdr3_length: 16; j_call: TRBJ2-1
cdr3_aa: CASSLGGLAGGEQYF; v_call: TRBV7-2; cdr3_length: 15; j_call: TRBJ2-7
cdr3_aa: CASSHLLIGATSYEQYF; v_call: TRBV3-1; cdr3_length: 17; j_call: TRBJ2-7
cdr3_aa: CASSSFGQVQETQYF; v_call: TRBV19; cdr3_length: 15; j_call: TRBJ2-5
cdr3_aa: CASSLQLFGSYEQYF; v_call: TRBV7-2; cdr3_length: 15; j_call: TRBJ2-7
cdr3_aa: CASSRQKTEAFF; v_call: TRBV12-3/TRBV12-4; cdr3_length: 12; j_call: TRBJ1-1
cdr3_aa: CASSLVRWNEQFF; v_call: TRBV7-8; cdr3_length: 13; j_call: TRBJ2-1
cdr3_aa: CASSLGPGTHQETQYF; v_call: TRBV7-8; cdr3_length: 16; j_call: TRBJ2-5
cdr3_aa: CASSLYQGNTEAFF; v_call: TRBV7-2; cdr3_length: 14; j_call: TRBJ1-1
cdr3_aa: CATSDPGQAAYGYTF; v_call: TRBV24-1; cdr3_length: 15; j_call: TRBJ1-2
cdr3_aa: CASRPSGGGEKLFF; v_call: TRBV7-6; cdr3_length: 14; j_call: TRBJ1-4
cdr3_aa: CASSRLTGGNQPQHF; v_call: TRBV7-2; cdr3_length: 15; j_call: TRBJ1-5
cdr3_aa: CASSYLAGGTEAFF; v_call: TRBV6-2/TRBV6-3; cdr3_length: 14; j_call: TRBJ1-1
cdr3_aa: CASSLSSGRGGNEQFF; v_call: TRBV12-3/TRBV12-4; cdr3_length: 16; j_call: TRBJ2-1
cdr3_aa: CASRKTDAGNTIYF; v_call: TRBV6-2/TRBV6-3; cdr3_length: 14; j_call: TRBJ1-3
cdr3_aa: CASSPLRQVYTDTQYF; v_call: TRBV5-1; cdr3_length: 16; j_call: TRBJ2-3
cdr3_aa: CASSHPASMASEQFF; v_call: TRBV19; cdr3_length: 15; j_call: TRBJ2-1
cdr3_aa: CASSLGREVPETQYF; v_call: TRBV7-2; cdr3_length: 15; j_call: TRBJ2-5
cdr3_aa: CASRPPSGNEQFF; v_call: TRBV7-2; cdr3_length: 13; j_call: TRBJ2-1